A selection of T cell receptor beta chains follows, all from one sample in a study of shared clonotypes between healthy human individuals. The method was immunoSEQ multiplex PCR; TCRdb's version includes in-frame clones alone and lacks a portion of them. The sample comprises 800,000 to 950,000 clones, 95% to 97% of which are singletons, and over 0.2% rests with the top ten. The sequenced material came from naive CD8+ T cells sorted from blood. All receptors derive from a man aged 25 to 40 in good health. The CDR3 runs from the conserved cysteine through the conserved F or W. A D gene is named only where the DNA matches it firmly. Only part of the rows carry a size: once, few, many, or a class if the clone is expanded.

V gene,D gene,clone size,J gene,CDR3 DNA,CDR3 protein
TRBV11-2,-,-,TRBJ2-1,TGTGCCAGCAGCTTATTAGGGGCCAATGAGCAGTTCTTC,CASSLLGANEQFF
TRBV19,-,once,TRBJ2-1,TGTGCCAGTAGTATAGATGAGACCTCCGGTTCCTACAATGAGCAGTTCTTC,CASSIDETSGSYNEQFF
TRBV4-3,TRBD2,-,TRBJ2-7,TGCGCCAGCAGCCAAGTAGCTAGCGGGAGGTACGAGCAGTACTTC,CASSQVASGRYEQYF
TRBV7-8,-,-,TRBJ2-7,TGTGCCAGCAGCTTACTAGTCGGGAGCTCCTACGAGCAGTACTTC,CASSLLVGSSYEQYF
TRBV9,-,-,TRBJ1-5,TGTGCCAGCAGCGTAGGGGGCTTCAATCAGCCCCAGCATTTT,CASSVGGFNQPQHF
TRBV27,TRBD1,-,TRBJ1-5,TGTGCCAGCAGTTTAGGGACAGGCAATCAGCCCCAGCATTTT,CASSLGTGNQPQHF
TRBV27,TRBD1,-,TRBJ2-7,TGTGCCAGCAGCAGTTTTCTAGGGGGCGCAAGGGACGAGCAGTACTTC,CASSSFLGGARDEQYF
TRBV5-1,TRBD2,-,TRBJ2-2,TGCGCCAGCAGCCAAAGTGGGACTAGCGGGAGTATATTCCGGGAGCTGTTTTTT,CASSQSGTSGSIFRELFF
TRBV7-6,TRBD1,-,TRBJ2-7,TGTGCCAGCAGCCGATACCGGGACAGAAGCTACGAGCAGTACTTC,CASSRYRDRSYEQYF
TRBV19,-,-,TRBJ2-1,TGTGCCAGTAGTATAGGGAAGCTGTCCTCCTACAATGAGCAGTTCTTC,CASSIGKLSSYNEQFF
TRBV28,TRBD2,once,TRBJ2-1,TGTGCCAGCAGTTCCGGACTAGCGGAAGACAATGAGCAGTTCTTC,CASSSGLAEDNEQFF
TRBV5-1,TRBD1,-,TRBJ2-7,TGCGCCAGCAGCATAGGGACAGGTCTCTACGAGCAGTACTTC,CASSIGTGLYEQYF
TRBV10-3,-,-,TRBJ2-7,TGTGCCATCAGGCTGGGACAAAACTACGAGCAGTACTTC,CAIRLGQNYEQYF
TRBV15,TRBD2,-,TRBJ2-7,TGTGCCACCAGCCCCCGGAGCGGGGCGGACGAGCAGTACTTC,CATSPRSGADEQYF
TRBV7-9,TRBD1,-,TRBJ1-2,TGTGCCAGCAGCCCTCGGACAGGGGAAGGCTACACCTTC,CASSPRTGEGYTF
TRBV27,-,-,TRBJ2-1,TGTGCCAGCAGTTTGGGACCAGGATCCTACAATGAGCAGTTCTTC,CASSLGPGSYNEQFF
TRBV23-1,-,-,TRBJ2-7,TGCGCCAGCAGTCTCCAAAGGACACCTCACTCCTACGAGCAGTACTTC,CASSLQRTPHSYEQYF
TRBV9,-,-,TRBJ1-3,TGTGCCAGCAGCGTACAGGTGGACAACGGCGGGAACACCATATATTTT,CASSVQVDNGGNTIYF